These 19 T cell receptor beta chains were sequenced from one sample in a study of T cell changes during pregnancy in multiple sclerosis. Measured with immunoSEQ multiplex PCR; TCRdb has only the in-frame clones, and not every one. The sample holds 90,000 to 100,000 clones, 92% seen once. The source was peripheral blood, collected in the first trimester of pregnancy. These receptors all come from a female donor with multiple sclerosis, enrolled in a pregnancy study.

The rearrangement uses TRBV19 and TRBJ1-1; TRBD1 might be the D (6 bases). Trimming removed 2 bases at V and 1 base at J, with 8 bases between. This CDR3 region has 14 residues. CDR1 is LNHDA, CDR2 SQIVND, per germline (reference sequence). CDR3: CASSISRGNTEAFF. Here the CDR3 DNA reads TGTGCCAGTAGTATATCCAGGGGGAACACTGAAGCTTTCTTT.

This chain joins TRBV5-6 and TRBJ2-7; no definite D call. Trimming removed 0 bases from V and 6 bases from J, with 10 bases in between. Germline loops: CDR1 SGHDT, CDR2 YYEEEE. This CDR3 has 13 residues. The CDR3 DNA reads TGTGCCAGCAGCTTGGAACACCTTCCCGAGCAGTACTTC. This sequence encodes CASSLEHLPEQYF.

This chain links TRBV18 with TRBJ1-3; TRBD1 matches at 8 bases. Germline CDR1 reads KGHSH; CDR2 reads LQKENI. The trim removed 1 base at V and 2 bases at J, leaving 10 bases unmatched. The CDR3 consists of 18 residues. This CDR3 is CASSPRPGGLGTGNTIYF. CDR3 DNA sequence: TGTGCCAGCTCACCACGGCCAGGGGGCTTGGGAACTGGAAACACCATATATTTT.

The chain's CDR3 is CASRVRGEQYF. The CDR3 DNA sequence: TGTGCCAGCAGGGTAAGGGGCGAGCAGTACTTC. The V call is TRBV6-6, the J call TRBJ2-7; TRBD1 is a possible D gene (5 bases). Germline V gene lookup returns CDR1 MNHNY and CDR2 SVGAGI (reference sequence). CDR3 length equals 11 residues. Between the trimmed V and J ends, which lost 6 bases and 6 bases, there was a span of 9 bases.

The rearrangement links TRBV5-8 to TRBJ1-2; 7 bases line up with TRBD1. The CDR3 is 14 residues long. Germline loops: CDR1 SGHTS, CDR2 YDEGEE. V shed 4 bases and J 4 bases; nucleotides not matched to a gene: 7. CDR3 residues: CASSNRDRAYGYTF. CDR3 nucleotides: TGTGCCAGCAGCAACCGGGACAGAGCCTATGGCTACACCTTC.

The chain carries TRBV6-5 and TRBJ2-1; no reliable D call. The CDR3 is 15 residues long. V was shortened by 0 bases and J by 4 bases, with 10 bases between the two germline ends. Germline values: CDR1 MNHEY, CDR2 SVGAGI. CDR3: CASSYSGGTYNEQFF. For the CDR3, the DNA is TGTGCCAGCAGTTACTCTGGCGGTACTTACAATGAGCAGTTCTTC.

The chain recombines TRBV19 with TRBJ2-2; 14 bases are shared with TRBD2. The V gene's germline CDR1 is LNHDA and CDR2 SQIVND (reference sequence). V gave up 10 bases and J gave up 4 bases; unmatched junction bases: 11. The CDR3 has 17 amino acids. CDR3: CATPRGTSGSGTGELFF. The CDR3 region has the DNA TGTGCCACCCCTAGGGGGACTAGCGGGAGTGGCACCGGGGAGCTGTTTTTT.

CDR3 coding DNA: TGTGCCAGCAACGGCCCAGGGGATGGCACAGATACGCAGTATTTT. Translating it yields CASNGPGDGTDTQYF. The chain links TRBV28 to TRBJ2-3, with a possible D match to TRBD1 (6 bases). Trimming stripped 7 bases from V and 1 base from J, with 15 bases between. There are 15 residues in the CDR3. The germline gives CDR1 MDHEN, CDR2 SYDVKM. Full variable domain (rest looked up from reference TRBV28 and TRBJ2-3): DVKVTQSSRYLVKRTGEKVFLECVQDMDHENMFWYRQDPGLGLRLIYFSYDVKMKEKGDIPEGYSVSREKKERFSLILESASTNQTSMYLCASNGPGDGTDTQYFGPGTRLTVL.

The chain carries TRBV29-1 and TRBJ2-1; 7 bases match TRBD1. Germline trimming cut 4 bases from V and 10 bases from J; bases unmatched to any gene: 7. CDR3 size: 12 residues. Per the germline V gene, CDR1 is SQVTM and CDR2 is ANQGSEA. This chain's CDR3 is CSVVTGWREQFF. The DNA for the CDR3 is TGCAGCGTTGTGACAGGGTGGCGAGAGCAGTTCTTC.

This sequence joins TRBV5-1 and TRBJ2-5; D might be TRBD2 (5 bases). CDR3 length: 14 residues. The V gene's germline CDR1 is SGHRS and CDR2 YFSETQ. Deletions cut 4 bases from V and 2 bases from J, with 12 bases between. CDR3 nucleotides: TGCGCCAGCAGCCGCTCTAGCCTACAAGAGACCCAGTACTTC. Translation: CASSRSSLQETQYF.

The V and J genes are TRBV4-1 and TRBJ2-2, with 8 bases fitting TRBD2. The CDR3 sequence is 14 residues long. Per the germline V gene, CDR1 is MGHRA and CDR2 is YSYEKL. V shed 6 bases and J 5 bases; nucleotides not matched to a gene: 5. The DNA of the CDR3 is TGCGCCAGCAGGAGCGGGAGTGGGACCGGGGAGCTGTTTTTT. This sequence encodes CASRSGSGTGELFF.

V gene TRBV7-2 combines with J gene TRBJ1-3; the D gene is possibly TRBD1 (5 bases). In germline, CDR1 is SGHTA, CDR2 FQGNSA. V lost 6 bases to trimming and J lost 8 bases, with 11 bases between them. The CDR3 has 12 residues. CDR3 coding DNA: TGTGCCAGCAGTTCCAGGGAGGACACCATATATTTT. Translated: CASSSREDTIYF.

CDR3 loop: CASSLLGAGVNEQFF. The CDR3 bases are TGCGCCAGCAGCCTCCTAGGGGCTGGGGTCAATGAGCAGTTCTTC. The chain employs TRBV4-1 and TRBJ2-1; TRBD1 might be the D (5 bases). Germline V gives CDR1 MGHRA, CDR2 YSYEKL. CDR3 length equals 15 residues. V was clipped by 4 bases and J by 6 bases, with 16 bases between them.

CDR3 amino acids: CASSLRGSSQPQHF. CDR3 DNA: TGTGCCAGCAGTTTAAGAGGTTCTAGTCAGCCCCAGCATTTT. This chain links TRBV27 with TRBJ1-5; D gene uncertain. CDR3 size: 14 residues. V shed 2 bases and J shed 6 bases, with 11 bases lying between them. CDR1 and CDR2 from the germline V gene are MNHEY and SMNVEV (reference sequence).

The chain joins TRBV5-5 to TRBJ2-1, with D maybe TRBD1 (7 bases). The CDR3 extends over 14 amino acids. The germline V gene encodes CDR1 SGHKS and CDR2 YYEKEE (reference sequence). V gave up 8 bases and J gave up 7 bases, with 19 bases separating them. The CDR3 bases are TGTGCCAGTTGGCGGGCGGGACAGCCTAATGAGCAGTTCTTC. It translates to CASWRAGQPNEQFF.

This clone was seen once. V is TRBV10-1 and J is TRBJ2-1; tentatively, D is TRBD2 (5 bases). V lost 0 bases, J lost 8 bases, and 20 bases lay in between. The CDR3 totals 17 residues. Looked up from germline, CDR1 is WNHNN and CDR2 is SYGVQD (reference sequence). The CDR3 is CASSESIVKAPRDEQFF. CDR3 nucleotide sequence: TGCGCCAGCAGTGAGTCGATAGTGAAAGCGCCGAGGGATGAGCAGTTCTTC.

The CDR3 spells CASGGGTATYEQYF. In nucleotides, the CDR3 is TGTGCCTCCGGGGGGGGGACGGCGACCTACGAGCAGTACTTC. The chain combines TRBV19 with TRBJ2-7; 8 bases map to TRBD2. Trimming removed 11 bases from V and 2 bases from J; junction bases left unmatched: 11. Germline CDR1 LNHDA, CDR2 SQIVND (reference sequence). This CDR3 has 14 amino acids.

The rearrangement joins TRBV19 to TRBJ1-4; no firm D call. The CDR3 is made up of 16 amino acids. The germline V gene has CDR1 LNHDA and CDR2 SQIVND (reference sequence). Trimming took off 3 bases at V and 7 bases at J, with 18 bases between the two ends. The CDR3 is CASSMEGRLSGEKLFF. The CDR3 DNA reads TGTGCCAGTAGTATGGAAGGAAGGCTATCGGGTGAAAAACTGTTTTTT. The full variable domain, in which reference TRBV19 and TRBJ1-4 provide the parts outside the CDR3, is DGGITQSPKYLFRKEGQNVTLSCEQNLNHDAMYWYRQDPGQGLRLIYYSQIVNDFQKGDIAEGYSVSREKKESFPLTVTSAQKNPTAFYLCASSMEGRLSGEKLFFGSGTQLSVL.

The rearrangement uses TRBV5-6 and TRBJ2-7; D ambiguous. V was shortened by 2 bases and J by 3 bases, with 6 bases between the two germline ends. In germline, CDR1 is SGHDT, CDR2 YYEEEE. This CDR3 has 12 residues. The CDR3 coding sequence is TGTGCCAGCAGCTTATCGGGCTACGAGCAGTACTTC. Amino acid sequence: CASSLSGYEQYF. The complete variable domain, with remaining parts taken from reference TRBV5-6 and TRBJ2-7, reads DAGVTQSPTHLIKTRGQQVTLRCSPKSGHDTVSWYQQALGQGPQFIFQYYEEEERQRGNFPDRFSGHQFPNYSSELNVNALLLGDSALYLCASSLSGYEQYFGPGTRLTVT.